This T cell receptor beta chain was observed in a study of memory CD4+ T cells and cytomegalovirus serostatus. Some clones are missing from TCRdb's copy, which holds only in-frame ones; the method was immunoSEQ multiplex PCR. The data show fewer than 35,000 clones, around 76% seen once. Single viable CD3+CD4+CD8-CD45RO+ cells were sorted as the memory CD4+ T cells. CDR1 SEHNR and CDR2 FQNEAQ come from the germline V gene (reference sequence). The trim removed 5 bases at V and 2 bases at J, leaving 5 bases unmatched. CDR3 length equals 15 residues. The sample consisted of memory CD4+ T cells from blood. The sequence was collected from an adult in good health and CMV-seronegative. This chain joins TRBV7-9 and TRBJ2-3, with 9 bases identical to TRBD2. CDR3 loop: CASSPSGGITDTQYF. In nucleotides, the CDR3 is TGTGCCAGCAGCCCCAGCGGGGGGATCACAGATACGCAGTATTTT.